This T cell receptor beta chain was retrieved from a study of T cells in Graves' hyperthyroidism and ophthalmopathy (dated by TCRdb to about 2019). At the level of the whole study: Peripheral blood samples were taken at initial diagnosis, before any treatment was given. TCR V-J signatures able to tell the groups apart were searched for in a discovery cohort of 90 to 100 patients, of whom more than 40 had Graves' ophthalmopathy and around 57 had stable Graves' hyperthyroidism. Prospective prediction of ophthalmopathy was tested in an independent validation cohort of some 19 hyperthyroidism patients and around 16 patients who later progressed to ophthalmopathy. The 100 or so discovery patients were divided at random into training and test sets in a 7:3 ratio. Thyroid tissue and blood T-cell repertoires from several Graves' hyperthyroidism patients were also compared in the study. After sampling, hyperthyroidism patients received methimazole starting at 30 mg daily, and ophthalmopathy patients received high-dose intravenous methylprednisolone. TCR Vbeta CDR3 sequencing of 120 to 150 peripheral blood samples (about 45 ophthalmopathy, 75 hyperthyroidism and roughly 17 progressor patients) is reported in the paper.

In the ophthalmopathy patients, disease was moderately to severely active, with a Clinical Activity Score of 3 or more, a NOSPECS grade of 4 or more, and a duration of less than 3 months. The study excluded patients with uncontrolled infections, other autoimmune diseases, pregnancy or lactation. Diagnoses relied on clinical symptoms, serum thyroxine and TRAb, thyroid ultrasound and orbital computed tomography. Ficoll-Paque density gradient centrifugation was used to isolate PBMCs from 10 ml of fresh peripheral blood. Total RNA was extracted using Trizol reagent, and RNA quality was assessed on an Agilent 2100 Bioanalyzer. To note about this clonotype: Its antigen specificity is not known. Base qualities were left out, and no much larger clone turns up one base away.

TCR beta CDR3 regions were amplified from RNA transcripts. The first round of RT-PCR for the TCR CDR3 was performed with the HTBI primer set and the Qiagen OneStep RT-PCR kit. A second multiplex PCR round built the libraries, followed by size selection and purification. Sequencing of the libraries was done on an Illumina HiSeq2000 using paired-end 100 bp reads. As for the authors' bioinformatics: SOAPnuke was used to process the raw data, throwing out any read that contained adapters or uncalled bases, had a mean Phred below 15, or lacked an exact constant-primer or identifier match. High-quality paired reads were merged using COPE v1.2.5, and each unique nucleotide sequence was defined as a clonotype. MiTCR v1.1 was used to align clonotypes to the IMGT TRBV, TRBD and TRBJ reference segments. Analysis was restricted to V-J combinations with a frequency above 0.0001, which covered over 98% of repertoires. The TCS score was defined as F50 (clonal expansion) divided by E x V (chaos), with BLOSUM62-based TCRdist calculated between CDR3 peptides within each V-J. Welch's t-statistics and random forest reduced fewer than 550 V-J features to 10 to 15, which were used in a naive Bayes classifier (R e1071). The similarity between thyroid and blood repertoires was quantified using the Morisita-Horn index. TCRdb handled the public reads itself, with Q25 trimming in fastp and clone calling in MiXCR, and kept productive beta chains. Identical CDR3 protein sequences are pooled into one entry, listed with their most common genes and DNA. The V and J calls were not made by the authors but by TCRdb's processing. The sample includes fewer than 750,000 distinct CDR3 sequences, with about 15% observed a single time. About 4.5% of the sample rests with the top ten.

Results the study describes overall, beyond this receptor: In cross-validation, a model built on a 13 V-J signature told ophthalmopathy apart from stable hyperthyroidism with just under 90% sensitivity and around 81% specificity, and in testing the same model reached 80%/75%. No statistical method was used to set the sample size in advance, and investigators knew the group allocation. In validation, progression to ophthalmopathy was predicted by the model with 70.59% sensitivity and approximately 78% specificity, a median of approximately 6.5 months before onset. Blood samples also contained most of the expanded thyroid clonotypes (frequency above 0.001), which suggests that blood repertoires may reflect thyroid immune responses.

The CDR3 numbers 16 residues from cysteine through phenylalanine. The entry retains the CDR3 DNA only, 48 bases that are in frame from base 1. The germline V gene sets CDR1 to MDHEN and CDR2 to SYDVKM. V is pruned by 7 bases and J by 3 bases, leaving 14 bases of the junction without a gene match. The chain is made from TRBV28 and TRBJ1-2, and 7 junction bases match TRBD1. The sequence was obtained from a woman aged 40 to 55 with Graves' ophthalmopathy. Input material: blood. The CDR3 here reads CASTLVGRGGYYGYTF. The base sequence is TGTGCCAGCACCCTCGTCGGCCGAGGGGGCTACTATGGCTACACCTTC.